Listed here are 14 T cell receptor beta chains from one sample, sequenced in a study of T cells after yellow fever vaccination. MiXCR, applied by TCRdb to the 5' RACE reads, yields one record per CDR3 protein. The data contain roughly 300,000 distinct CDR3 sequences, around 6.8% of them singletons. The sample in question was PBMCs, obtained about 49 days after the first yellow fever vaccination. Receptors originate from a man aged 18 to 35 who received the YFV17D yellow fever vaccine.

The sample holds a few counts of this clonotype. CDR3 loop: CASSLFSGLRKNQPQHF. CDR3 DNA: TGTGCCAGCAGCTTATTTTCGGGCCTGAGGAAAAATCAGCCCCAGCATTTT. The genes are TRBV7-3 and TRBJ1-5; no reliable D call. The V gene's germline CDR1 is SGHTA and CDR2 FQGTGA. V lost 2 bases and J lost 4, with 18 bases in between. This CDR3 is built from 17 residues.

The chain uses TRBV5-1 and TRBJ1-1, with D uncertain. There are 13 residues in the CDR3. Germline V gene data show CDR1 as SGHRS and CDR2 as YFSETQ. Trimming cost V 2 bases and J 3 bases, with 8 bases left between them. The CDR3 bases are TGCGCCAGCAGCTTTCCGGAGGACACTGAAGCTTTCTTT. This encodes CASSFPEDTEAFF.

There are a few counts of this clonotype. The rearrangement links TRBV5-1 to TRBJ1-4; no clear D gene. The CDR3 sequence is 16 residues long. Germline assignment: CDR1 SGHRS and CDR2 YFSETQ. Trimming took off 0 bases at V and 0 bases at J, with 9 bases between the two ends. CDR3 amino acids: CASSLVVGTTNEKLFF. In DNA form, the CDR3 reads TGCGCCAGCAGCTTGGTAGTGGGAACAACTAATGAAAAACTGTTTTTT.

This clonotype was seen a few times. V is TRBV11-2 and J is TRBJ1-1; D gene ambiguous. Deletions cut 2 bases from V and 4 bases from J, with 14 bases between. The germline gives CDR1 SGHAT, CDR2 FQNNGV. This CDR3 is built from 15 residues. The CDR3 DNA follows: TGTGCCAGCAGCTTAAGTGAGGGTACGGCCACTGAAGCTTTCTTT. It codes for CASSLSEGTATEAFF. The full variable domain, rest sourced from reference TRBV11-2 and TRBJ1-1, is EAGVAQSPRYKIIEKRQSVAFWCNPISGHATLYWYQQILGQGPKLLIQFQNNGVVDDSQLPKDRFSAERLKGVDSTLKIQPAKLEDSAVYLCASSLSEGTATEAFFGQGTRLTVV.

The gene calls are TRBV12-3 or TRBV12-4 and TRBJ2-1; 14 positions agree with TRBD2. The CDR3 has 15 residues. The ends lost 6 bases at V and 5 bases at J; junction bases unmatched: 3. CDR3 loop: CASSRLAGGDNEQFF. The CDR3 DNA follows: TGTGCCAGCAGCCGACTAGCGGGGGGGGACAATGAGCAGTTCTTC.

The genes are TRBV12-3 or TRBV12-4 and TRBJ1-2; a weak D match, TRBD1 (5 bases). There are 13 residues in the CDR3. The V and J ends lost 3 bases and 7 bases respectively, with 12 bases between them. The CDR3 is CASSFSPGVGYTF. The CDR3 DNA reads TGTGCCAGCAGTTTCTCTCCGGGGGTTGGCTACACCTTC.

The V and J genes are TRBV25-1 and TRBJ2-4; D is possibly TRBD1 (6 bases). This CDR3 spans 15 amino acids. Trimming took 2 bases from V and 6 from J, leaving 14 bases between them. Germline V gives CDR1 MGHDK, CDR2 SYGVNS. CDR3 DNA: TGTGCCAGCAGTGAACCCGGGACATTCGGAAACATTCAGTACTTC. Residues: CASSEPGTFGNIQYF.

This clonotype turned up a few times. The genes are TRBV4-3 and TRBJ1-2; D is uncertain. The CDR3 loop spans 15 amino acids. Germline V gives CDR1 LGHNA, CDR2 YSLEER. Deletions cut 0 bases from V and 2 bases from J, with 10 bases between. The CDR3 DNA reads TGCGCCAGCAGCCAAGATAGTTGGGCAAACTATGGCTACACCTTC. It codes for CASSQDSWANYGYTF.

In its sample, this clonotype was seen a few times. The rearrangement joins TRBV20-1 to TRBJ2-3; TRBD2 agrees at 7 bases. From germline, CDR1 is DFQATT and CDR2 SNEGSKA (reference sequence). The CDR3 loop spans 14 amino acids. Trimming removed 6 bases from V and 0 bases from J; junction bases left unmatched: 6. CDR3 DNA sequence: TGCAGTGCCAGGGACTATACTAGCACAGATACGCAGTATTTT. Translated, it gives CSARDYTSTDTQYF.

V gene TRBV5-1 combines with J gene TRBJ2-1; 8 nucleotides line up with TRBD2. CDR3 length: 16 amino acids. After removal of 1 base from V and 7 bases from J, the junction contained 10 bases not matched to a gene. The germline V gene has CDR1 SGHRS and CDR2 YFSETQ. The chain's CDR3 is CASSLRGGGITNEQFF. CDR3 nucleotide sequence: TGCGCCAGCAGCTTGCGTGGCGGGGGGATTACTAATGAGCAGTTCTTC.

The V gene is TRBV18, the J gene TRBJ2-7; D possibly matches TRBD1 or TRBD2 (5 bases each). V gave up 6 bases and J gave up 3 bases, with 18 bases separating them. The CDR3 consists of 15 residues. Looked up from germline, CDR1 is KGHSH and CDR2 is LQKENI. This chain's CDR3 is CASSPTGTDLYEQYV. The CDR3 bases are TGTGCCAGCTCTCCCACCGGGACGGACCTCTACGAGCAGTACGTC.

Ten or more counts support this clonotype. The genes are TRBV28 and TRBJ2-7, with D possibly TRBD1 on 8 matching bases. V dropped 5 bases and J dropped 7 bases, with 15 bases sitting between them. The CDR3 extends over 13 amino acids. Looked up from germline, CDR1 is MDHEN and CDR2 is SYDVKM. The CDR3 coding sequence is TGTGCCAGCAGTAGAGACAGGGGAGGGGAGCAGTACGTC. It translates to CASSRDRGGEQYV.

In this sample, this clonotype turned up a few times. This rearrangement joins TRBV28 to TRBJ2-7, with 8 bases identical to TRBD2. After removal of 5 bases from V and 1 base from J, the junction contained 7 bases not matched to a gene. The CDR3 has 15 residues. The V gene's germline CDR1 is MDHEN and CDR2 SYDVKM. The CDR3 spells CASSPAGALSYEQYV. DNA for the CDR3: TGTGCCAGCAGTCCAGCGGGGGCCCTATCCTACGAGCAGTACGTC.

The CDR3 spells CASSLAVRGDGYTF. In DNA, the CDR3 is TGTGCCAGCAGCTTGGCGGTTAGGGGGGATGGCTACACCTTC. The chain combines TRBV7-2 with TRBJ1-2, with D tentatively TRBD1 (6 bases). Trimming took 3 bases from V and 6 from J, leaving 14 bases between them. From germline, CDR1 is SGHTA and CDR2 FQGNSA. This CDR3 spans 14 amino acids. Looking up the rest from reference TRBV7-2 and TRBJ1-2 gives the full variable domain: GAGVSQSPSNKVTEKGKDVELRCDPISGHTALYWYRQSLGQGLEFLIYFQGNSAPDKSGLPSDRFSAERTGGSVSTLTIQRTQQEDSAVYLCASSLAVRGDGYTFGSGTRLTVV.